The following is a T cell receptor (beta chain) sequence with its context. Its antigen is as yet unknown. Each CDR3 protein is one row after TCRdb ran MiXCR on the 5' RACE reads. The data hold under 200,000 distinct CDR3 sequences, with around 10% observed a single time. The sample originates from a study of T cells after yellow fever vaccination. Broader study findings: Of the clonotypes, a small share occurred in both CD4 and CD8 compartments. Peaking on day 5 versus 15, the secondary response was faster but weaker.

The length of the CDR3 is 12 residues. Trimming cost V 10 bases and J 2 bases, with 11 bases left between them. This TCR was recovered from a man between 18 and 29 years old who received the YFV17D yellow fever vaccine. The chain links TRBV12-3 or TRBV12-4 to TRBJ2-5; D is perhaps TRBD2 (7 bases). The sample here was CD8+ T cells sorted from PBMCs, taken 15 days after the yellow fever booster vaccination. The CDR3 DNA reads TGTGCCACCGGGGGGCAGCAAGAGACCCAGTACTTC. Protein: CATGGQQETQYF.